Shown below are 16 T cell receptor beta chains from a single sample sequenced in a study of vaccination effects on CD4 cells after COVID-19. Prior to sequencing, the ViraFEST assay stimulated PBMC with viral peptide pools, which expanded the antigen-specific CD4+ T cells. Between days 10 and 11 of culture, CD4+ T cells were separated out. Of the BNT162b2 and mRNA-1273 vaccines, participants received two doses of one or the other. Their antigens are not known. Profiled with immunoSEQ multiplex PCR; TCRdb holds only in-frame clones, not every one. The data hold roughly 55,000 clones, with 75% to 85% observed a single time. This sample comprised CD4+ T cells from PBMCs cultured with HCoV-OC43 spike peptides, obtained after COVID-19 vaccination. Documented subset: HCoV-OC43 spike overlapping peptide pool stimulation. The source is a human donor who received a COVID-19 vaccine.

The chain recombines TRBV7-2 with TRBJ2-3, with D possibly called TRBD1 or TRBD2 (5 bases each). Trimming removed 5 bases at V and 4 bases at J, with 13 bases between. The CDR3 sequence is 14 residues long. The germline V gene has CDR1 SGHTA and CDR2 FQGNSA. DNA for the CDR3: TGTGCCAGCAGCCCGGACGGGGCCTCAGATACGCAGTATTTT. It encodes CASSPDGASDTQYF.

This chain links TRBV6-2 or TRBV6-3 with TRBJ1-2, with a weak D call TRBD1 (6 bases). The CDR3 sequence is 15 residues long. CDR1 is MNHEY and CDR2 is SVGEGT in the germline V gene. V dropped 0 bases and J dropped 8 bases, with 16 bases sitting between them. The CDR3, as DNA: TGTGCCAGCAGTTACTCGAGGCAGGGGTCGCTGGGCTACACCTTC. It codes for CASSYSRQGSLGYTF.

CDR3 nucleotides: TGCGCCAGCAGCTACTCCTATGCTAGCGGGAGTAGCACAGATACGCAGTATTTT. Protein sequence: CASSYSYASGSSTDTQYF. This sequence joins TRBV5-1 and TRBJ2-3, with 10 nucleotides matching TRBD2. This CDR3 is built from 18 residues. J gave up 0 bases and V 3 bases, and 10 bases lay outside the gene matches. The germline V gene has CDR1 SGHRS and CDR2 YFSETQ.

This clone appeared a single time. This sequence joins TRBV7-8 and TRBJ2-5; unclear D gene. This CDR3 comprises 14 residues. Per the germline V gene, CDR1 is SGHVS and CDR2 is FQNEAQ. V was clipped by 3 bases and J by 1 base, with 9 bases between them. CDR3 residues: CASSFMAIQETQYF. The DNA for the CDR3 is TGTGCCAGCAGCTTTATGGCTATCCAAGAGACCCAGTACTTC.

V and J are TRBV5-4 and TRBJ2-2, with 9 bases identical to TRBD1. The CDR3 length is 14 residues. Trimming took 4 bases from V and 4 from J; bases not matched to a gene: 2. Germline-derived CDR1 and CDR2 are SGHNT and YYREEE (reference sequence). CDR3 DNA sequence: TGTGCCAGCAGCCGGGACAGGGTCACCGGGGAGCTGTTTTTT. It translates to CASSRDRVTGELFF.

The rearrangement joins TRBV6-5 to TRBJ2-1; TRBD1 matches at 9 bases. The CDR3 consists of 15 residues. The germline gives CDR1 MNHEY, CDR2 SVGAGI. Germline trimming cut 6 bases from V and 4 bases from J; bases unmatched to any gene: 7. This CDR3 is CASRSDRGEYNEQFF. The CDR3 DNA sequence: TGTGCCAGCAGATCCGACAGGGGGGAATACAATGAGCAGTTCTTC.

CDR3 in amino acids: CASSDSGGLEQYV. The CDR3 bases are TGTGCCAGTTCCGACTCCGGGGGGCTCGAGCAGTACGTC. The V call is TRBV19, the J call TRBJ2-7; possible D gene TRBD2, 7 bases. CDR1 is LNHDA and CDR2 is SQIVND in the germline V gene (reference sequence). The CDR3 is 13 residues long. With 8 bases removed from V and 6 bases from J, the gap between germline ends came to 17 bases.

The V and J genes are TRBV7-6 and TRBJ1-1; D is perhaps TRBD1 (6 bases). Trimming removed 5 bases from V and 2 bases from J, with 12 bases in between. The CDR3 loop spans 14 amino acids. Germline loops: CDR1 SGHVS, CDR2 FNYEAQ. CDR3 coding DNA: TGTGCCAGCAGCCGAAGGGGGGAAAACACTGAAGCTTTCTTT. Translated, it gives CASSRRGENTEAFF.

The chain uses TRBV7-8 and TRBJ1-6, with 9 bases identical to TRBD1. The CDR3 runs to 15 residues. Germline V CDR1 and CDR2: SGHVS, FQNEAQ. Trimming at V came to 6 bases and at J to 6 bases, leaving 6 bases not matched to a gene. CDR3 region: CASSIQGASNSPLHF. The CDR3 nucleotides read TGTGCCAGCAGTATACAGGGGGCCAGTAATTCACCCCTCCACTTT.

The chain links TRBV18 to TRBJ1-4; the D is unclear. The CDR3 is 13 amino acids. Germline lookup yields CDR1 KGHSH and CDR2 LQKENI. The germline V and J ends were trimmed by 2 bases and 5 bases, with 6 bases remaining between them. The CDR3 here is CASSPGYNEKLFF. In DNA, the CDR3 is TGTGCCAGCTCACCAGGGTACAATGAAAAACTGTTTTTT.

As DNA, the CDR3 is TGTGCCAGCAGCTACAGGGGGCAGGAGACCCAGTACTTC. Amino acid sequence: CASSYRGQETQYF. The J gene is TRBJ2-5, the V gene TRBV5-4; 9 nucleotides agree with TRBD1. The V gene's germline CDR1 is SGHNT and CDR2 YYREEE (reference sequence). The CDR3 sequence is 13 residues long. V shed 3 bases and J 5 bases; nucleotides not matched to a gene: 2. The full variable domain, in which reference TRBV5-4 and TRBJ2-5 provide the parts outside the CDR3, is ETGVTQSPTHLIKTRGQQVTLRCSSQSGHNTVSWYQQALGQGPQFIFQYYREEENGRGNFPPRFSGLQFPNYSSELNVNALELDDSALYLCASSYRGQETQYFGPGTRLLVL.

In its sample, this clone was seen a few times. The chain links TRBV2 to TRBJ1-1; D is possibly TRBD1 (5 bases). V lost 3 bases to trimming and J lost 9 bases, with 17 bases between them. The germline V gene has CDR1 SNHLY and CDR2 FYNNEI. The CDR3 is made up of 14 amino acids. In nucleotides, the CDR3 is TGTGCCAGCAGTGAGTTCCCAGGGCAACAAAAAGCTTTCTTT. Translation: CASSEFPGQQKAFF.

This chain connects TRBV20-1 to TRBJ2-2; D gene uncertain. Between the trimmed V and J ends, which lost 5 bases and 5 bases, there was a span of 6 bases. This CDR3 has 11 residues. Germline V lookup: CDR1 DFQATT, CDR2 SNEGSKA (reference sequence). CDR3 coding DNA: TGCAGTGCTCCGGTTACCGGGGAGCTGTTTTTT. Its translation is CSAPVTGELFF.

V is TRBV7-3 and J is TRBJ1-5; no definite D call. The CDR3 is made up of 13 amino acids. Trimming removed 1 base from V and 4 bases from J, with 5 bases in between. Germline CDR1 reads SGHTA; CDR2 reads FQGTGA. The CDR3 DNA follows: TGTGCCAGCAGCTTAAACGCTAATCAGCCCCAGCATTTT. It is translated as CASSLNANQPQHF.

The chain carries TRBV11-3 and TRBJ2-6, with 8 positions matching TRBD1. The CDR3 covers 16 residues. The V gene's germline CDR1 is SGHNT and CDR2 YENEEA. J gave up 3 bases and V 5 bases, and 6 bases lay outside the gene matches. The CDR3 sequence is CASSPGQGNGANVLTF. CDR3 nucleotide sequence: TGTGCCAGCAGCCCAGGACAGGGCAATGGGGCCAACGTCCTGACTTTC.

The CDR3 sequence is CASSGQGSNQPQHF. CDR3 sequence (DNA): TGTGCCAGCTCCGGACAGGGGAGCAATCAGCCCCAGCATTTT. The chain is built from TRBV18 and TRBJ1-5; TRBD1 aligns across 9 bases. This CDR3 has 14 amino acids. V was clipped by 6 bases and J by 1 base; unmatched bases: 1. Germline assignment: CDR1 KGHSH and CDR2 LQKENI.